The T cell receptor (beta chain) under discussion was sequenced for a study of blood T cell repertoires in COVID-19. The CDR3 totals 13 residues. Trimming took 6 bases from V and 4 from J, leaving 13 bases between them. The germline V gene has CDR1 SGHDT and CDR2 YYEEEE. Each exposed participant met a COVID-19 case in the 2 weeks preceding study entry. In the original processing: Quantification of nucleated cells was approximated via reference gene primer amplification. Sequencing was performed with immunoSEQ multiplex PCR; in TCRdb, only in-frame clones are kept and a portion is missing. V, J and clone size were drawn from that table, and D and trimming were deduced from the DNA. The sample has roughly 270,000 clones, around 83% seen once.

The receptor comes from a man aged 35 to 55 who had been exposed to COVID-19. The specimen sequenced was PBMCs or T cells enriched from blood (not recorded which). This chain links TRBV5-6 with TRBJ1-1; a weak D match, TRBD1 (6 bases). The CDR3 spells CASTVGGRTEAFF. The CDR3 region has the DNA TGTGCCAGCACCGTCGGGGGGCGCACTGAAGCTTTCTTT.